A selection of T cell receptor beta chains follows, all from one sample in a study of blood T cell repertoires in COVID-19. The table came from immunoSEQ multiplex PCR; TCRdb's copy has only in-frame clones and leaves some out. The sample holds 250,000 to 300,000 clones, roughly 88% seen once. Source material: PBMCs or T cells enriched from blood (not recorded which). The origin of the receptors is a woman aged 40 to 50 with acute COVID-19. Both conserved end residues are part of each CDR3. Each record gives: V gene, J gene, CDR3 protein.

V: TRBV27
J: TRBJ1-1
CDR3: CASSWDRSNTEAFF

V: TRBV4-1
J: TRBJ2-1
CDR3: CASSGEAGASYNEQFF

V: TRBV11-3
J: TRBJ2-7
CDR3: CASSRRDRVNEQYF

V: TRBV20-1
J: TRBJ2-5
CDR3: CSASLSRVETQYF

V: TRBV18
J: TRBJ2-5
CDR3: CASSPNAGQQETQYF

V: TRBV18
J: TRBJ1-4
CDR3: CASSLRQVLETNEKLFF

V: TRBV5-6
J: TRBJ1-1
CDR3: CASSRRNTEAFF

V: TRBV2
J: TRBJ2-3
CDR3: CASLASGGAGDTQYF

V: TRBV7-9
J: TRBJ2-1
CDR3: CASSGRKLAGSGNEQFF

V: TRBV19
J: TRBJ1-1
CDR3: CASSRDRGLDTEAFF

V: TRBV18
J: TRBJ1-2
CDR3: CASSPVVGNHYGYTF

V: TRBV2
J: TRBJ1-5
CDR3: CASSEMGAGNQPQHF

V: TRBV24-1
J: TRBJ2-2
CDR3: CATSGTSRSTADTGELFF

V: TRBV28
J: TRBJ2-7
CDR3: CASSFGLAGSSYEQYF

V: TRBV25-1
J: TRBJ1-6
CDR3: CASRTGNSPLHF

V: TRBV29-1
J: TRBJ2-3
CDR3: CSADGRRENTDTQYF

V: TRBV9
J: TRBJ1-4
CDR3: CASSVEGTVNEKLFF

V: TRBV5-4
J: TRBJ1-1
CDR3: CASSSPPGQGGTEAFF

V: TRBV7-6
J: TRBJ2-7
CDR3: CASSLGQSSYEQYF

V: TRBV2
J: TRBJ2-7
CDR3: CASTRTGGSYEQYF

V: TRBV12-3/TRBV12-4
J: TRBJ2-3
CDR3: CASAEGDTQYF

V: TRBV5-1
J: TRBJ1-2
CDR3: CASSRGGELGYTF

V: TRBV28
J: TRBJ1-2
CDR3: CASRTGGNYGYTF

V: TRBV19
J: TRBJ2-7
CDR3: CASSVGLAGGFHEQYF

V: TRBV7-2
J: TRBJ1-4
CDR3: CASSLGPAEGEKLFF

V: TRBV30
J: TRBJ1-1
CDR3: CAWRSDLGQGGVAFF

V: TRBV21-1
J: TRBJ1-5
CDR3: CASRHRRSQPQHF

V: TRBV19
J: TRBJ1-1
CDR3: CASSFPGLSNTEAFF

V: TRBV5-1
J: TRBJ2-5
CDR3: CASSLGLTSEQETQYF

V: TRBV5-1
J: TRBJ2-2
CDR3: CASRSGGQNTGELFF

V: TRBV7-2
J: TRBJ2-5
CDR3: CASSLVAGFEETQYF

V: TRBV4-2
J: TRBJ2-7
CDR3: CASSHPGLAYYEQYF

V: TRBV7-2
J: TRBJ2-1
CDR3: CASSLVGAGVTSEQFF

V: TRBV11-2
J: TRBJ2-1
CDR3: CASSKQGSYNEQFF

V: TRBV19
J: TRBJ1-2
CDR3: CASGQGYGYTF

V: TRBV5-4
J: TRBJ2-2
CDR3: CASSGQGASNTGELFF

V: TRBV5-5
J: TRBJ1-2
CDR3: CASTLRQGANYGYTF

V: TRBV30
J: TRBJ2-5
CDR3: CAWSGDRVEETQYF

V: TRBV27
J: TRBJ1-2
CDR3: CASSLSGGSDGYTF

V: TRBV15
J: TRBJ2-4
CDR3: CATGLAGVAKNIQYF

V: TRBV5-1
J: TRBJ2-1
CDR3: CASSLISGRRTEQFF

V: TRBV27
J: TRBJ2-5
CDR3: CASRLNRLIQETQYF

V: TRBV23-1
J: TRBJ1-4
CDR3: CASIPGYLREKLFF

V: TRBV6-1
J: TRBJ1-5
CDR3: CASSEKGGSNQPQHF

V: TRBV6-5
J: TRBJ1-1
CDR3: CASSATGTNTEAFF